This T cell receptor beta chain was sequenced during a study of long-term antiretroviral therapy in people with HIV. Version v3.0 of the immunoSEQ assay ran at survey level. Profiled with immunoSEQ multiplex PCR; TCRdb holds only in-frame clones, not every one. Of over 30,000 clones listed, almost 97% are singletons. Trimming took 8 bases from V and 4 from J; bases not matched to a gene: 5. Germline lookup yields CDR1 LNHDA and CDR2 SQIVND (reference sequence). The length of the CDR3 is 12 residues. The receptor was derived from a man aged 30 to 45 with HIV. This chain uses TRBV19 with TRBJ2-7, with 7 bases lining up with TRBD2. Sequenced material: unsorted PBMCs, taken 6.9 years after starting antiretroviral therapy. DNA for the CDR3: TGTGCCAGTGGAGCGGGAAGGTACGAGCAGTACTTC. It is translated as CASGAGRYEQYF. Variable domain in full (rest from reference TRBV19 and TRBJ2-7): DGGITQSPKYLFRKEGQNVTLSCEQNLNHDAMYWYRQDPGQGLRLIYYSQIVNDFQKGDIAEGYSVSREKKESFPLTVTSAQKNPTAFYLCASGAGRYEQYFGPGTRLTVT.